This TCR beta chain was identified in a study of cytomegalovirus exposure and HLA in healthy donors. On the study more broadly: Early release data held roughly 90 million unique TCRs from HLA-typed donors.

Germline CDR1 MNHEY, CDR2 SMNVEV (reference sequence). The trim removed 8 bases at V and 0 bases at J, leaving 9 bases unmatched. This CDR3 comprises 17 residues. Primers included in the PCR were 60 Vbeta and 13 Jbeta primers. Clones were sequenced by immunoSEQ multiplex PCR, and TCRdb holds only the in-frame ones, with some missing. The sample lists fewer than 250,000 clones, 70% to 75% seen once, with about 4.4% in the top ten. General observations from the study: The majority of TCR sequences were rare, yet some public TCRs appeared in many donors. A later analysis found common viral pathogens apparently linked to several of the most significant clusters. Earlier results showed most TCR beta V segments being productive about 87% or about 30% of the time.

Remarks on this clone: Its antigen is not known.

Source material: PBMCs. The clonotype originates from a young man in good health and CMV-seropositive. The chain employs TRBV27 and TRBJ2-6; 8 nucleotides line up with TRBD1. The chain's CDR3 is CASSPDRAISGANVLTF. In nucleotides, the CDR3 is TGTGCCAGCTCCCCGGACAGGGCGATCTCTGGGGCCAACGTCCTGACTTTC.